This is a list of T cell receptor beta chains from one sample in a study of shared clonotypes between healthy human individuals. Libraries were prepared by immunoSEQ multiplex PCR; TCRdb keeps only in-frame clonotypes and omits some of them. This table holds roughly 640,000 clones, almost 97% found once. The sequenced sample consisted of naive CD4+ T cells sorted from blood. These receptor sequences come from a woman aged 25-40 years in good health. CDR3s include the opening cysteine and the closing phenylalanine or tryptophan. The order of the fields is D gene, J gene, V gene, clone size, CDR3 DNA, CDR3 protein. D genes are given only for firm matches. Expanded clones are given a class, and other clones once, few, many or no size at all.

d_call: .
j_call: TRBJ1-2
v_call: TRBV28
clone_size: .
cdr3_nt: TGTGCCAGCAGTTCTAACTATGGCTACACCTTC
cdr3_aa: CASSSNYGYTF

d_call: TRBD1
j_call: TRBJ2-1
v_call: TRBV27
clone_size: .
cdr3_nt: TGTGCCAGCAGTTCGACCGGGACAGGGGGACGAAATGAGCAGTTCTTC
cdr3_aa: CASSSTGTGGRNEQFF

d_call: TRBD2
j_call: TRBJ2-3
v_call: TRBV10-3
clone_size: .
cdr3_nt: TGTGCCATCAGTCGGGAGGGCCGTGAGGATACGCAGTATTTT
cdr3_aa: CAISREGREDTQYF

d_call: TRBD2
j_call: TRBJ2-1
v_call: TRBV6-1
clone_size: .
cdr3_nt: TGTGCCAGCAGTGAAGTCGGGACTAGCGGGAGAGCTGAGCAGTTCTTC
cdr3_aa: CASSEVGTSGRAEQFF

d_call: .
j_call: TRBJ1-5
v_call: TRBV4-1
clone_size: .
cdr3_nt: TGCGCCAGCAGCCATCAGGTCAATCAGCCCCAGCATTTT
cdr3_aa: CASSHQVNQPQHF

d_call: .
j_call: TRBJ2-1
v_call: TRBV28
clone_size: .
cdr3_nt: TGTGCCAGCTCTCGTCAGGAGGGCTTTTACAATGAGCAGTTCTTC
cdr3_aa: CASSRQEGFYNEQFF

d_call: TRBD2
j_call: TRBJ2-5
v_call: TRBV28
clone_size: .
cdr3_nt: TGTGCCAGCAGCTTAGCGGGAGCGGAGACCCAGTACTTC
cdr3_aa: CASSLAGAETQYF

d_call: .
j_call: TRBJ2-1
v_call: TRBV18
clone_size: .
cdr3_nt: TGTGCCAGCTCACCACCGGGGCAGCCCAATGAGCAGTTCTTC
cdr3_aa: CASSPPGQPNEQFF

d_call: .
j_call: TRBJ1-4
v_call: TRBV2
clone_size: .
cdr3_nt: TGTGCCAGCAGTGTTTGGACGTCGGGTGAAAAACTGTTTTTT
cdr3_aa: CASSVWTSGEKLFF

d_call: .
j_call: TRBJ1-1
v_call: TRBV4-1
clone_size: .
cdr3_nt: TGCGCCAGCAGCGGCAGACAGACAAACACTGAAGCTTTCTTT
cdr3_aa: CASSGRQTNTEAFF

d_call: .
j_call: TRBJ2-2
v_call: TRBV6-6
clone_size: once
cdr3_nt: TGTGCCAGCACGGGGGACAGCCTTGCGAACACCGGGGAGCTGTTTTTT
cdr3_aa: CASTGDSLANTGELFF

d_call: .
j_call: TRBJ2-3
v_call: TRBV7-2
clone_size: .
cdr3_nt: TGTGCCAGCAGCTTTTTAGTAACTTCGGCCCGGGTTACAGATACGCAGTATTTT
cdr3_aa: CASSFLVTSARVTDTQYF

d_call: .
j_call: TRBJ2-7
v_call: TRBV4-1
clone_size: once
cdr3_nt: TGCGCCAGCAGCCAAGACCTTTACGAGCAGTACTTC
cdr3_aa: CASSQDLYEQYF

d_call: .
j_call: TRBJ1-2
v_call: TRBV20-1
clone_size: .
cdr3_nt: TGCAGTGCAGGGGGAGGAACGGGCTACACCTTC
cdr3_aa: CSAGGGTGYTF

d_call: .
j_call: TRBJ2-2
v_call: TRBV7-6
clone_size: .
cdr3_nt: TGTGCCAGCAGCTCCCCCCCGGGGAAGAACACCGGGGAGCTGTTTTTT
cdr3_aa: CASSSPPGKNTGELFF

d_call: .
j_call: TRBJ2-3
v_call: TRBV18
clone_size: .
cdr3_nt: TGTGCCAGCTCACCACCCGTCACTAGCTACCCAGATACGCAGTATTTT
cdr3_aa: CASSPPVTSYPDTQYF

d_call: .
j_call: TRBJ2-5
v_call: TRBV6-1
clone_size: .
cdr3_nt: TGTGCCAGCAGCTTGGGACTCTTCTCCGAGACCCAGTACTTC
cdr3_aa: CASSLGLFSETQYF

d_call: TRBD1
j_call: TRBJ1-4
v_call: TRBV30
clone_size: .
cdr3_nt: TGTGCCTGCGGACAGGGGCCCCCTCCTATTCTGTTTTTT
cdr3_aa: CACGQGPPPILFF

d_call: .
j_call: TRBJ1-3
v_call: TRBV5-4
clone_size: few
cdr3_nt: TGTGCCAGCAGCCTGCTGCCTAGGCAGGAGAAAGTTGGGGACACCATATATTTT
cdr3_aa: CASSLLPRQEKVGDTIYF

d_call: .
j_call: TRBJ1-5
v_call: TRBV4-1
clone_size: few
cdr3_nt: TGCGCCAGCAGCCGCGCCGGTCTTAGCAATCAGCCCCAGCATTTT
cdr3_aa: CASSRAGLSNQPQHF

d_call: .
j_call: TRBJ1-5
v_call: TRBV5-1
clone_size: .
cdr3_nt: TGCGCCAGCAGCTTGGGGGTCAGTGGCAATCAGCCCCAGCATTTT
cdr3_aa: CASSLGVSGNQPQHF

d_call: .
j_call: TRBJ2-7
v_call: TRBV5-5
clone_size: .
cdr3_nt: TGTGCCAGCAGAAAGGTCCTCTACGAGCAGTACTTC
cdr3_aa: CASRKVLYEQYF

d_call: TRBD2
j_call: TRBJ2-5
v_call: TRBV6-1
clone_size: .
cdr3_nt: TGTGCCAGCAGTGAAGCGGGCGGGAGCAAGACCCAGTACTTC
cdr3_aa: CASSEAGGSKTQYF

d_call: .
j_call: TRBJ2-3
v_call: TRBV28
clone_size: .
cdr3_nt: TGTGCCAGCAGCCCCGGACAGATGGGAGATACGCAGTATTTT
cdr3_aa: CASSPGQMGDTQYF

d_call: .
j_call: TRBJ2-1
v_call: TRBV11-2
clone_size: .
cdr3_nt: TGTGCCAGCAGCTTAGAAGGGCGGCCCTCCTACAATGAGCAGTTCTTC
cdr3_aa: CASSLEGRPSYNEQFF

d_call: TRBD2
j_call: TRBJ2-1
v_call: TRBV10-3
clone_size: .
cdr3_nt: TGTGCCATCCGAGGGACTAGCGTATACAATGAGCAGTTCTTC
cdr3_aa: CAIRGTSVYNEQFF

d_call: .
j_call: TRBJ1-1
v_call: TRBV15
clone_size: .
cdr3_nt: TGTGCCACCAGCAGAGCCGAAGGAGGGTCACCTGAAGCTTTCTTT
cdr3_aa: CATSRAEGGSPEAFF

d_call: .
j_call: TRBJ2-3
v_call: TRBV15
clone_size: .
cdr3_nt: TGTGCCACCAGCAGAGGGGGACCCACAGATACGCAGTATTTT
cdr3_aa: CATSRGGPTDTQYF

d_call: .
j_call: TRBJ2-1
v_call: TRBV6-6
clone_size: .
cdr3_nt: TGTGCCAGCAGTGTGGGGAGGGGGGGGGATGAGCAGTTCTTC
cdr3_aa: CASSVGRGGDEQFF

d_call: .
j_call: TRBJ2-1
v_call: TRBV7-9
clone_size: .
cdr3_nt: TGTGCCAGCAGCTTAGCCCCTGTCGGGGGCCGGAGCTCCTACAATGAGCAGTTCTTC
cdr3_aa: CASSLAPVGGRSSYNEQFF

d_call: TRBD1
j_call: TRBJ2-5
v_call: TRBV7-8
clone_size: .
cdr3_nt: TGTGCCAGCAGCCCCCTAATCCAGGGGGCGTTTGAGACCCAGTACTTC
cdr3_aa: CASSPLIQGAFETQYF

d_call: .
j_call: TRBJ2-5
v_call: TRBV9
clone_size: .
cdr3_nt: TGTGCCAGCAGCGTAGGGCGGTCCCGCCAAGAGACCCAGTACTTC
cdr3_aa: CASSVGRSRQETQYF

d_call: TRBD1
j_call: TRBJ1-6
v_call: TRBV7-2
clone_size: .
cdr3_nt: TGTGCCAGCAGCCCCCTGGAGGGGGCATTTTCACCCCTCCACTTT
cdr3_aa: CASSPLEGAFSPLHF

d_call: TRBD1
j_call: TRBJ2-1
v_call: TRBV9
clone_size: .
cdr3_nt: TGTGCCAGCAGCTCGCGGGACAGGGAATACAATGAGCAGTTCTTC
cdr3_aa: CASSSRDREYNEQFF

d_call: .
j_call: TRBJ2-7
v_call: TRBV18
clone_size: .
cdr3_nt: TGTGCCAGCTCACGCGACATGCACACCTTAAATTCCTACGAGCAGTACTTC
cdr3_aa: CASSRDMHTLNSYEQYF

d_call: TRBD1
j_call: TRBJ1-1
v_call: TRBV7-9
clone_size: few
cdr3_nt: TGTGCCAGCAGCCTCCCACAGGGGAATGCTTTCTTT
cdr3_aa: CASSLPQGNAFF

d_call: .
j_call: TRBJ2-5
v_call: TRBV5-4
clone_size: .
cdr3_nt: TGTGCCAGCAGCTTTGGGCTTGAGACCCAGTACTTC
cdr3_aa: CASSFGLETQYF

d_call: .
j_call: TRBJ1-5
v_call: TRBV10-3
clone_size: .
cdr3_nt: TGTGCCATCAGTTTGGGGGCAGACCAGCCCCAGCATTTT
cdr3_aa: CAISLGADQPQHF

d_call: .
j_call: TRBJ2-3
v_call: TRBV5-1
clone_size: .
cdr3_nt: TGCGCCAGCAGCCCCCACGGGCCAGATACGCAGTATTTT
cdr3_aa: CASSPHGPDTQYF

d_call: .
j_call: TRBJ2-1
v_call: TRBV18
clone_size: .
cdr3_nt: TGTGCCAGCTCCATTCGTCTGGAGGGTGAGCAGTTCTTC
cdr3_aa: CASSIRLEGEQFF